Below, 6 T cell receptor beta chains from the same sample are listed, as sequenced in a study of T-cell memory formation after mild COVID-19. TCRdb re-analysed the 5' RACE reads in MiXCR, keeping a single row per CDR3 protein. There are fewer than 90,000 distinct CDR3 sequences in the sample; roughly 13% occur only once, and 25% to 35% lies in the top ten. The sample comprised PBMCs or a T cell subset sorted from them (not recorded which). These receptors were collected from an adult woman who had mild COVID-19 (a few samples of this study predate the infection). Cell type and time point are not known.

The chain carries TRBV12-3 or TRBV12-4 and TRBJ2-2; 8 nucleotides agree with TRBD1. The CDR3 is made up of 15 amino acids. With 7 bases clipped from V and 5 bases from J, the junction kept 9 bases outside the gene matches. The chain's CDR3 is CASIYLGQGTGELFF. The CDR3 DNA sequence: TGTGCCAGCATTTATCTCGGACAGGGAACCGGGGAGCTGTTTTTT.

In this sample, this clonotype turned up a few times. The genes are TRBV7-9 and TRBJ1-6, with a weak D call TRBD1 (5 bases). This CDR3 has 17 amino acids. Trimming took off 5 bases at V and 5 bases at J, with 19 bases between the two ends. CDR1 is SEHNR, CDR2 FQNEAQ, per germline (reference sequence). CDR3 coding DNA: TGTGCCAGCAGCGGGAGGTGGTTCGGAGGGGATAATTCACCCCTCCACTTT. It translates to CASSGRWFGGDNSPLHF.

J is TRBJ2-7 and V is TRBV12-3 or TRBV12-4; D gene ambiguous. The length of the CDR3 is 12 residues. The ends were cut back, 3 bases at V and 6 bases at J, with 9 bases in the middle. This CDR3 is CASSFDSPEQYF. CDR3 nucleotide sequence: TGTGCCAGCAGTTTCGACTCGCCCGAGCAGTACTTC.

This clonotype has more than one count but fewer than ten. This chain links TRBV20-1 with TRBJ2-7, with 8 bases matching TRBD1. CDR1 and CDR2 from the germline V gene are DFQATT and SNEGSKA (reference sequence). The CDR3 has 18 amino acids. V lost 2 bases and J lost 4; bases outside the gene matches: 19. DNA for the CDR3: TGCAGTGCTAGATCGGATCACAGGGGGTGGAGGAAAGGGTACGAGCAGTACTTC. The encoded protein is CSARSDHRGWRKGYEQYF.

The V call is TRBV24-1, the J call TRBJ2-1; D is perhaps TRBD2 (5 bases). Trimming pared 5 bases from V and 0 bases from J, leaving 10 bases between. The CDR3 sequence is 15 residues long. CDR1 is KGHDR, CDR2 SFDVKD, per germline. CDR3: CATSVGGRSYNEQFF. DNA for the CDR3: TGTGCCACCAGTGTGGGCGGGCGCTCCTACAATGAGCAGTTCTTC.

In its sample, this clonotype was seen a few times. This chain connects TRBV24-1 to TRBJ2-1; D uncertain. The V gene's germline CDR1 is KGHDR and CDR2 SFDVKD. This CDR3 is built from 15 residues. Trimming left V 5 bases short and J 1 base short, with 11 bases between. CDR3 bases: TGTGCCACCAGTGGGCCCGCTAGTTCCTACAATGAGCAGTTCTTC. Its translation is CATSGPASSYNEQFF.